The 23 T cell receptor beta chains below were found in one sample sequenced in a study of cytomegalovirus exposure and HLA in healthy donors. PCR primers comprised 60 Vbeta and 13 Jbeta primers. Sequencing was performed with immunoSEQ multiplex PCR; in TCRdb, only in-frame clones are kept and a portion is missing. This repertoire comprises about 200,000 clones; its ten largest clones make up around 0.74%. What was sequenced was PBMCs. Every receptor here comes from a boy between 10 and 17 years old in good health and CMV-seronegative.

The J gene is TRBJ1-6, the V gene TRBV18, with 8 bases lining up with TRBD1. Germline V CDR1 and CDR2: KGHSH, LQKENI. After removal of 2 bases from V and 3 bases from J, the junction contained 15 bases not matched to a gene. This CDR3 is 20 amino acids long. The CDR3 reads CASSPTPTGVGTVYNSPLHF. The DNA for the CDR3 is TGTGCCAGCTCACCAACCCCGACAGGGGTCGGTACCGTCTATAATTCACCCCTCCACTTT.

The chain joins TRBV28 to TRBJ1-1; D is unresolved. Trimming removed 8 bases at V and 0 bases at J, with 4 bases between. The V gene's germline CDR1 is MDHEN and CDR2 SYDVKM. The CDR3 covers 11 residues. This chain's CDR3 is CASSMNTEAFF. CDR3 bases: TGTGCCAGCTCAATGAACACTGAAGCTTTCTTT.

Notes on this clone: This same CDR3 is encoded by further DNA sequences in the sample. The chain links TRBV7-6 to TRBJ2-7, with D perhaps matching TRBD1 (5 bases). Per the germline V gene, CDR1 is SGHVS and CDR2 is FNYEAQ. Trimming pared 2 bases from V and 2 bases from J, leaving 7 bases between. The CDR3 extends over 13 amino acids. The CDR3 here is CASSLQGPYEQYF. CDR3 nucleotide sequence: TGTGCCAGCAGCTTACAGGGCCCCTACGAGCAGTACTTC. The variable domain in full, completed from reference TRBV7-6 and TRBJ2-7, reads GAGVSQSPRYKVTKRGQDVALRCDPISGHVSLYWYRQALGQGPEFLTYFNYEAQQDKSGLPNDRFSAERPEGSISTLTIQRTEQRDSAMYRCASSLQGPYEQYFGPGTRLTVT.

CDR3 residues: CASSSGTGDSNQPQHF. The CDR3 region has the DNA TGTGCCAGCAGCTCCGGGACAGGGGATAGCAATCAGCCCCAGCATTTT. The J gene is TRBJ1-5, the V gene TRBV5-6, with 10 positions matching TRBD1. Trimming cost V 3 bases and J 0 bases; bases outside gene matches: 3. Germline CDR1 and CDR2: SGHDT and YYEEEE. This CDR3 comprises 16 residues.

The V and J genes are TRBV7-7 and TRBJ2-7; 7 bases are shared with TRBD1. Germline loops: CDR1 SSHAT, CDR2 FNYEAQ (reference sequence). The CDR3 spans 14 residues. V shed 5 bases and J 2 bases; nucleotides not matched to a gene: 6. DNA of the CDR3: TGTGCCAGCAGCCCCGGGCAGGGGGCCTACGAGCAGTACTTC. As protein: CASSPGQGAYEQYF.

V gene TRBV30 combines with J gene TRBJ2-1; TRBD1 matches 11 bases. The ends lost 4 bases at V and 0 bases at J; junction bases unmatched: 8. This CDR3 comprises 17 residues. In germline, CDR1 is GTSNPN, CDR2 SVGIG (reference sequence). The CDR3 DNA follows: TGTGCCTGGAACGGACAGGGGGCTGGTGGCTCCTACAATGAGCAGTTCTTC. Protein sequence: CAWNGQGAGGSYNEQFF. Complete variable domain (other parts from reference TRBV30 and TRBJ2-1): SQTIHQWPATLVQPVGSPLSLECTVEGTSNPNLYWYRQAAGRGLQLLFYSVGIGQISSEVPQNLSASRPQDRQFILSSKKLLLSDSGFYLCAWNGQGAGGSYNEQFFGPGTRLTVL.

The DNA of the CDR3 is TGTGCCAGCAGTTATGGGGGGGCCAATGGCGGGGAGCTGTTTTTT. It codes for CASSYGGANGGELFF. This chain connects TRBV6-6 to TRBJ2-2, with D perhaps TRBD2 (7 bases). The length of the CDR3 is 15 residues. The V gene's germline CDR1 is MNHNY and CDR2 SVGAGI (reference sequence). Trimming pared 3 bases from V and 7 bases from J, leaving 15 bases between.

This chain joins TRBV4-2 and TRBJ1-1, with 7 bases fitting TRBD1. CDR3 length: 16 residues. The J segment lost 4 bases and the V segment lost 0 bases, leaving 8 bases of the junction unmatched. CDR1 LGHNA and CDR2 YNFKEQ come from the germline V gene. Written as DNA, the CDR3 is TGTGCCAGCAGCCAAGAGACAGGGTCCCGAGGCACTGAAGCTTTCTTT. This translates into CASSQETGSRGTEAFF.

The chain carries TRBV4-3 and TRBJ2-3, with D possibly being TRBD1 (6 bases). With 0 bases removed from V and 2 bases from J, the gap between germline ends came to 12 bases. Germline CDR1 and CDR2: LGHNA and YSLEER. There are 16 residues in the CDR3. The CDR3 nucleotides are TGCGCCAGCAGCCAAGAGTTCTCAGGGGCCACAGATACGCAGTATTTT. Its protein product is CASSQEFSGATDTQYF.

The genes are TRBV4-1 and TRBJ2-7; 8 nucleotides match TRBD2. V shed 2 bases, J shed 1 base, and the junction held 4 bases outside the gene matches. The CDR3 loop spans 15 amino acids. Germline CDR1 reads MGHRA; CDR2 reads YSYEKL. CDR3 nucleotide sequence: TGCGCCAGCAGCCAACTCACTAGCGGATCCTACGAGCAGTACTTC. As protein: CASSQLTSGSYEQYF.

The CDR3, as DNA: TGTGCCAGCAGCTTAACAGGGGAGGATGGCTACACCTTC. Its protein is CASSLTGEDGYTF. The genes are TRBV7-3 and TRBJ1-2, with a possible D match to TRBD1 (5 bases). The germline gives CDR1 SGHTA, CDR2 FQGTGA. The CDR3 runs to 13 residues. Trimming took 0 bases from V and 6 from J, leaving 8 bases between them.

This chain uses TRBV5-1 with TRBJ2-5; D is perhaps TRBD2 (6 bases). The CDR3 is 16 amino acids. The V end lost 1 base, the J end lost 2 bases, and 15 bases lay between the germline ends. Germline V gene sequence: CDR1 SGHRS, CDR2 YFSETQ. CDR3 residues: CASSLISGTLQETQYF. CDR3 bases: TGCGCCAGCAGCTTGATTAGCGGAACCCTTCAAGAGACCCAGTACTTC.

The chain has TRBV6-5 and TRBJ1-6; D is perhaps TRBD1 (6 bases). CDR1 MNHEY and CDR2 SVGAGI come from the germline V gene. This CDR3 contains 16 residues. V was clipped by 1 base and J by 4 bases, with 11 bases between them. The CDR3 sequence: CASSYWSGAYNSPLHF. CDR3 DNA: TGTGCCAGCAGTTACTGGTCAGGGGCATATAATTCACCCCTCCACTTT.

This chain connects TRBV5-8 to TRBJ2-5; 7 nucleotides match TRBD1. The CDR3 is 14 amino acids. V shed 2 bases and J 4 bases; nucleotides not matched to a gene: 5. CDR1 and CDR2 (germline): SGHTS, YDEGEE. The CDR3 is CASSFDRVRETQYF. The CDR3, as DNA: TGTGCCAGCAGCTTCGACAGGGTTCGAGAGACCCAGTACTTC.

This chain connects TRBV1 to TRBJ1-2. TRBV1 is a listed pseudogene. This CDR3 has 14 amino acids. The DNA of the CDR3 is TGCACCAGCAGCGGGGGGGAAGGGGCCTATGGCTACACCTTC. Protein product: CTSSGGEGAYGYTF.

The chain employs TRBV2 and TRBJ1-4, with D tentatively TRBD1 (5 bases). V lost 10 bases, J lost 7 bases, and 10 bases lay in between. The CDR3 spans 11 residues. Germline lookup yields CDR1 SNHLY and CDR2 FYNNEI. CDR3 sequence (DNA): TGTGCCACCCTGGGGGGTGAAAAACTGTTTTTT. Translated: CATLGGEKLFF. The full variable domain, in which reference TRBV2 and TRBJ1-4 provide the parts outside the CDR3, is EPEVTQTPSHQVTQMGQEVILRCVPISNHLYFYWYRQILGQKVEFLVSFYNNEISEKSEIFDDQFSVERPDGSNFTLKIRSTKLEDSAMYFCATLGGEKLFFGSGTQLSVL.

The V and J genes are TRBV7-8 and TRBJ1-5; D not certain. The germline CDR1 and CDR2 sequences are SGHVS and FQNEAQ. This CDR3 is 18 amino acids long. V was pared by 2 bases and J by 2 bases, with 19 bases between. This chain's CDR3 is CASSLRLGLGRGNQPQHF. The CDR3 DNA follows: TGTGCCAGCAGCTTACGTTTGGGTCTTGGTCGGGGCAATCAGCCCCAGCATTTT.

The rearrangement uses TRBV7-9 and TRBJ2-1, with 9 bases fitting TRBD2. Trimming removed 6 bases from V and 10 bases from J; junction bases left unmatched: 13. CDR1 SEHNR and CDR2 FQNEAQ come from the germline V gene (reference sequence). The CDR3 is made up of 15 amino acids. CDR3 sequence reads: CASRSFGGGAGEQFF. The CDR3 DNA is TGTGCCAGCAGGTCCTTCGGCGGGGGGGCCGGGGAGCAGTTCTTC.

The chain links TRBV7-9 to TRBJ1-1; D is unresolved. The CDR3 contains 14 residues. Germline CDR1 and CDR2: SEHNR and FQNEAQ (reference sequence). The V and J ends lost 2 bases and 0 bases respectively, with 7 bases between them. The CDR3 here is CASSLMRLNTEAFF. The DNA of the CDR3 is TGTGCCAGCAGCTTAATGCGTTTGAACACTGAAGCTTTCTTT.

The chain is built from TRBV23-1 and TRBJ2-5; D possibly corresponds to TRBD2 (5 bases). TRBV23-1 is an ORF for which the function is uncertain. The CDR3 covers 15 residues. V was clipped by 6 bases and J by 2 bases, with 16 bases between them. This chain's CDR3 is CASRPTRLPQETQYF. The CDR3 DNA reads TGCGCCAGCAGGCCGACCAGACTACCTCAAGAGACCCAGTACTTC.

The chain uses TRBV6-4 and TRBJ2-2; no clear D gene. Trimming removed 6 bases from V and 0 bases from J, with 11 bases in between. The CDR3 runs to 15 residues. Germline V gives CDR1 MRHNA, CDR2 SNTAGT. CDR3 nucleotide sequence: TGTGCCAGCAGCTCCGGCGGTCCGAACACCGGGGAGCTGTTTTTT. It is translated as CASSSGGPNTGELFF.

The chain has TRBV2 and TRBJ1-5, with 8 bases aligning to TRBD1. The CDR3 sequence is 14 residues long. Germline CDR1 and CDR2: SNHLY and FYNNEI. The junction had 7 bases not matched to a gene; V was cut back by 6 bases and J by 6 bases. In DNA, the CDR3 is TGTGCCAGCAGCGCGGACAGGGCGGGTCAGCCCCAGCATTTT. Protein: CASSADRAGQPQHF.

The rearrangement joins TRBV5-5 to TRBJ2-1; no clear D gene. CDR3 size: 16 residues. The germline CDR1 and CDR2 sequences are SGHKS and YYEKEE (reference sequence). Trimming took off 3 bases at V and 0 bases at J, with 13 bases between the two ends. In DNA form, the CDR3 reads TGTGCCAGCAGCTCCCTGACGGGTAGCTCCTACAATGAGCAGTTCTTC. Translation: CASSSLTGSSYNEQFF.